This T cell receptor (beta chain) was documented in a study of cytomegalovirus exposure and HLA in healthy donors. Study-wide findings and caveats: Later genetic work tied a missense DCLRE1C variant to beta-chain V and J trimming. Later analysis suggested links between common viral pathogens and several top significant clusters.

The J segment lost 4 bases and the V segment lost 5 bases, leaving 9 bases of the junction unmatched. This CDR3 contains 15 residues. From germline, CDR1 is SGHAT and CDR2 FQNNGV. As regards this clone: Antigen: not known.

The PCR made use of 60 Vbeta and 13 Jbeta primers. Repertoires were generated with immunoSEQ multiplex PCR, while TCRdb's copy carries only in-frame clones and drops some. The top ten clones hold around 2% of a sample with around 150,000 clones, around 84% of them seen once. The sequence was collected from a young man in good health and CMV-seronegative. Sequencing was performed on PBMCs. This chain connects TRBV11-2 to TRBJ1-1; 8 bases line up with TRBD1. The DNA for the CDR3 is TGTGCCAGCAGCACCCAGGGGGCCCAGGCCACTGAAGCTTTCTTT. Protein sequence: CASSTQGAQATEAFF.